Each of the 18 T cell receptor beta chains below was sequenced from the same sample in a study of type 1 and type 2 diabetes patients. Amplification started from genomic DNA. A primer set of 30 forward and 13 reverse primers amplified the CDR3. TCRdb fed the multiplex PCR reads into MiXCR, producing one record per CDR3 protein. The sample lists 270,000 or so distinct CDR3 sequences, approximately 45% seen once, with about 13% in the top ten. The sample comprised peripheral blood mononuclear cells (PBMCs). The receptors come from a man aged 18 to 29 with type 2 diabetes.

The chain has TRBV6-5 and TRBJ2-5; 9 bases agree with TRBD2. The V gene end was trimmed by 7 bases and the J gene end by 1 base; junction bases not matched to a gene: 7. This CDR3 has 15 residues. Germline CDR1 MNHEY, CDR2 SVGAGI. CDR3 loop: CASIELAGTQETQYF. CDR3 nucleotide sequence: TGTGCCAGCATCGAACTAGCGGGCACCCAAGAGACCCAGTACTTC.

The chain links TRBV7-2 to TRBJ2-1; the D gene is possibly TRBD2 (7 bases). With 0 bases removed from V and 8 bases from J, the gap between germline ends came to 14 bases. CDR1 SGHTA and CDR2 FQGNSA come from the germline V gene. This CDR3 has 15 amino acids. CDR3 nucleotides: TGTGCCAGCAGCTTAGCGGGGGGGCCTATCGATGAGCAGTTCTTC. This sequence encodes CASSLAGGPIDEQFF.

The V gene is TRBV7-3, the J gene TRBJ1-2; a possible D gene is TRBD1 (5 bases). V gave up 5 bases and J gave up 2 bases, with 15 bases separating them. Germline-derived CDR1 and CDR2 are SGHTA and FQGTGA. The CDR3 extends over 15 amino acids. The CDR3 DNA reads as TGTGCCAGCAGCCCCCCCTCGGCAGGGAACTATGGCTACACCTTC. It is translated as CASSPPSAGNYGYTF.

This chain uses TRBV12-3 or TRBV12-4 with TRBJ2-7, with D unresolved. The V and J ends lost 3 bases and 3 bases respectively, with 6 bases between them. The CDR3 extends over 12 amino acids. CDR3 in amino acids: CASSFPLYEQYF. CDR3 sequence (DNA): TGTGCCAGCAGTTTCCCTCTCTACGAGCAGTACTTC.

The V and J genes are TRBV2 and TRBJ2-5; TRBD2 agrees at 8 bases. Germline V CDR1 and CDR2: SNHLY, FYNNEI. V was pared by 6 bases and J by 5 bases, with 8 bases of the junction left unmatched. The length of the CDR3 is 14 residues. As DNA, the CDR3 is TGTGCCAGCAGGCCTACTAGCGGAGGGGAGACCCAGTACTTC. Protein: CASRPTSGGETQYF.

The chain has TRBV13 and TRBJ2-1; 11 nucleotides line up with TRBD2. Germline V gene lookup returns CDR1 PRHDT and CDR2 FYEKMQ (reference sequence). The CDR3 consists of 16 residues. With V trimmed by 4 bases and J by 2 bases, 4 bases remained unmatched. CDR3: CASSSLAGGTYNEQFF. The CDR3 nucleotides read TGTGCCAGCAGCTCATTAGCGGGGGGGACCTACAATGAGCAGTTCTTC.

The chain is built from TRBV28 and TRBJ2-7; unclear D gene. Germline assignment: CDR1 MDHEN and CDR2 SYDVKM. V shed 5 bases and J shed 5 bases, with 19 bases lying between them. CDR3 length: 15 amino acids. CDR3 sequence (DNA): TGTGCCAGCAGTGAAGCCCCCGAGAATACCCACGAGCAGTACTTC. Residues: CASSEAPENTHEQYF.

This clonotype was picked up a small number of times. The rearrangement joins TRBV7-3 to TRBJ1-6; 8 positions agree with TRBD1. Trimming at V came to 2 bases and at J to 0 bases, leaving 3 bases not matched to a gene. CDR1 SGHTA and CDR2 FQGTGA come from the germline V gene. The CDR3 runs 17 residues. CDR3 bases: TGTGCCAGCAGCTTAGACGGGACAGGCTCCTATAATTCACCCCTCCACTTT. Translating it yields CASSLDGTGSYNSPLHF.

The rearrangement links TRBV15 to TRBJ2-7, with 8 bases aligning to TRBD2. In germline, CDR1 is LNHNV, CDR2 YYDKDF (reference sequence). V lost 4 bases, J lost 0 bases, and 2 bases stayed unmatched. The CDR3 runs to 14 residues. The CDR3 DNA sequence: TGTGCCACCAGCACGGGGGGGATCTCCTACGAGCAGTACTTC. Residues: CATSTGGISYEQYF. Based on the CDR3 plus reference TRBV15 and TRBJ2-7, the full variable domain is DAMVIQNPRYQVTQFGKPVTLSCSQTLNHNVMYWYQQKSSQAPKLLFHYYDKDFNNEADTPDNFQSRRPNTSFCFLDIRSPGLGDTAMYLCATSTGGISYEQYFGPGTRLTVT.

The chain recombines TRBV4-3 with TRBJ1-3; D gene uncertain. The germline V and J ends were trimmed by 0 bases and 4 bases, with 10 bases remaining between them. Per the germline V gene, CDR1 is LGHNA and CDR2 is YSLEER. The CDR3 is 15 amino acids. CDR3 in DNA: TGCGCCAGCAGCCAAGATTCGCAGAAGGGAAACACCATATATTTT. Amino acids: CASSQDSQKGNTIYF.

The chain links TRBV12-3 or TRBV12-4 to TRBJ1-1, with a tentative D call TRBD1 (6 bases). Trimming left V 5 bases short and J 10 bases short, with 20 bases between. This CDR3 is 14 amino acids long. The CDR3 DNA sequence: TGTGCCAGCAGTGAACTGGGGGCGAGGAGTTCAGCTTTCTTT. It is translated as CASSELGARSSAFF.

The chain combines TRBV2 with TRBJ2-5; TRBD2 might be the D (7 bases). V gave up 4 bases and J gave up 2 bases, with 14 bases separating them. Germline V gene data show CDR1 as SNHLY and CDR2 as FYNNEI. CDR3 length: 15 amino acids. CDR3 loop: CASSGGKGGQETQYF. In DNA form, the CDR3 reads TGTGCCAGCAGTGGGGGCAAGGGGGGGCAAGAGACCCAGTACTTC.

This clonotype was detected a few times. The genes are TRBV30 and TRBJ1-1, with unresolved D. This CDR3 is built from 14 residues. In germline, CDR1 is GTSNPN, CDR2 SVGIG (reference sequence). The V gene lost 0 bases and the J gene lost 1 base, with 9 bases spanning the gap. CDR3 in amino acids: CAWSVLRSNTEAFF. The DNA for the CDR3 is TGTGCCTGGAGTGTTTTACGGTCGAACACTGAAGCTTTCTTT.

This clonotype was picked up many times. The genes are TRBV19 and TRBJ2-7; 8 nucleotides align to TRBD1. With V trimmed by 1 base and J by 2 bases, 7 bases remained unmatched. The CDR3 has 16 amino acids. From germline, CDR1 is LNHDA and CDR2 SQIVND (reference sequence). CDR3: CASSIGGQDNPYEQYF. CDR3 DNA: TGTGCCAGTAGTATAGGGGGACAGGACAACCCCTACGAGCAGTACTTC.

J is TRBJ2-3 and V is TRBV2; 9 bases fit TRBD1. J was trimmed by 6 bases and V by 5 bases; bases with no gene match: 15. The CDR3 is 17 residues long. Germline V gene lookup returns CDR1 SNHLY and CDR2 FYNNEI. The CDR3 is CASSFPGQGPPVDTQYF. CDR3 nucleotides: TGTGCCAGCAGTTTCCCGGGACAGGGACCTCCCGTGGATACGCAGTATTTT.

A few counts support this clonotype. The rearrangement links TRBV27 to TRBJ2-7; no clear D gene. The CDR3 loop spans 13 amino acids. With 4 bases removed from V and 4 bases from J, the gap between germline ends came to 11 bases. Per the germline V gene, CDR1 is MNHEY and CDR2 is SMNVEV (reference sequence). The CDR3 spells CASSSGKIYEQYF. As DNA, the CDR3 is TGTGCCAGCAGTTCCGGAAAAATTTACGAGCAGTACTTC.

The chain employs TRBV27 and TRBJ2-7; 10 nucleotides agree with TRBD1. Germline V gives CDR1 MNHEY, CDR2 SMNVEV (reference sequence). CDR3 length: 14 amino acids. Trimming at V came to 6 bases and at J to 3 bases, leaving 5 bases not matched to a gene. The CDR3 nucleotides read TGTGCCAGCAGCCCAAGGACAGGGGGCTACGAGCAGTACTTC. Translating it yields CASSPRTGGYEQYF.

This clonotype has just a few counts. The chain links TRBV20-1 to TRBJ1-2; 9 bases agree with TRBD1. In germline, CDR1 is DFQATT, CDR2 SNEGSKA (reference sequence). This CDR3 comprises 13 residues. The V segment lost 6 bases and the J segment 4 bases; nucleotides outside the gene matches: 6. The chain's CDR3 is CSAPGQGLYGYTF. CDR3 coding DNA: TGCAGTGCCCCGGGACAGGGCCTCTATGGCTACACCTTC.